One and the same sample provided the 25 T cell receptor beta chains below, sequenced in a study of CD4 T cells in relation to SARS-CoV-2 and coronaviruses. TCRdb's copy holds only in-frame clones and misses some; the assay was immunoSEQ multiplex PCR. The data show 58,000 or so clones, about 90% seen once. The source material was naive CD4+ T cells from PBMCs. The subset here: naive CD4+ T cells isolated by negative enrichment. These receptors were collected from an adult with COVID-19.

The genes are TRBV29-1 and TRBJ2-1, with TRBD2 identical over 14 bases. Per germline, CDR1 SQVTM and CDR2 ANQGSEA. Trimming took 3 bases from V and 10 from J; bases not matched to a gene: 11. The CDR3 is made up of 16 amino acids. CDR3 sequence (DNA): TGCAGCGTTGACTGGGGGACTAGCGGGAGTTCTTGGGAGCAGTTCTTC. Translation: CSVDWGTSGSSWEQFF.

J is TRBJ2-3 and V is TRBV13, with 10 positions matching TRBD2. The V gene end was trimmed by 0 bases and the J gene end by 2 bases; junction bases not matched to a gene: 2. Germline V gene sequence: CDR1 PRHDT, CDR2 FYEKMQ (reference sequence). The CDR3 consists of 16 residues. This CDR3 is CASSLGLAGVTDTQYF. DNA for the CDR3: TGTGCCAGCAGCTTAGGGCTAGCGGGAGTCACAGATACGCAGTATTTT.

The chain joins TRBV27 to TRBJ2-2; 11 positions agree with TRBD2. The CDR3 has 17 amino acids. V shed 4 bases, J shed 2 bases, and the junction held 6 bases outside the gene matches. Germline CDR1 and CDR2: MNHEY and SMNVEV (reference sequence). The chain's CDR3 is CASSSGSGRVNTGELFF. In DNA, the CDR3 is TGTGCCAGCAGTTCGGGTAGCGGGAGGGTAAACACCGGGGAGCTGTTTTTT.

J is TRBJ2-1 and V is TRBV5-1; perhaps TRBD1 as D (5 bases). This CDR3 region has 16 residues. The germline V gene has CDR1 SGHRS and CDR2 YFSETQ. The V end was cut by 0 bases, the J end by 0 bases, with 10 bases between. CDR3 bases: TGCGCCAGCAGCTTGGGACAGCTGAGCTCCTACAATGAGCAGTTCTTC. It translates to CASSLGQLSSYNEQFF.

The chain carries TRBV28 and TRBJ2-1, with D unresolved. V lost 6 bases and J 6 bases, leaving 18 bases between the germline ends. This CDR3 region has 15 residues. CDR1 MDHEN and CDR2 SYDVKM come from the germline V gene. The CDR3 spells CASRTTRNPFNEQFF. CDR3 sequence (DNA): TGTGCCAGCAGAACGACTCGAAACCCCTTCAATGAGCAGTTCTTC. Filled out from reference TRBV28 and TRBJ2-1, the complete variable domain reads DVKVTQSSRYLVKRTGEKVFLECVQDMDHENMFWYRQDPGLGLRLIYFSYDVKMKEKGDIPEGYSVSREKKERFSLILESASTNQTSMYLCASRTTRNPFNEQFFGPGTRLTVL.

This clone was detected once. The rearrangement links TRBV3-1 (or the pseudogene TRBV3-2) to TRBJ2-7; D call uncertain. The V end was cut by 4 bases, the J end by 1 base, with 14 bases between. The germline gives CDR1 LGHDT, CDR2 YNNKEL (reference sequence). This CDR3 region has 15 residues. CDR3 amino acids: CASSPRYDSSYEQYF. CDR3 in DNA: TGTGCCAGCAGCCCGAGATACGACTCTTCCTACGAGCAGTACTTC.

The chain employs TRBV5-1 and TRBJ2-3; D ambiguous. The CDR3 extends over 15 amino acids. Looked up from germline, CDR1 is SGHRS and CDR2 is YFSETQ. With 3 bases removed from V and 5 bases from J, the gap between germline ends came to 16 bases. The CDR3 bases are TGCGCCAGCAGCTCCACCCTCCCGAAGCGAGATACGCAGTATTTT. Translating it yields CASSSTLPKRDTQYF.

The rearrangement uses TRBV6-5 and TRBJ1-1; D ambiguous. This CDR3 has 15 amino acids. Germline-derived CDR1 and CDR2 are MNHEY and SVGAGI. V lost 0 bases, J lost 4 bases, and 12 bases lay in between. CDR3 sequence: CASSYSRRAGTEAFF. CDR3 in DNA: TGTGCCAGCAGTTACTCTCGGAGGGCGGGCACTGAAGCTTTCTTT.

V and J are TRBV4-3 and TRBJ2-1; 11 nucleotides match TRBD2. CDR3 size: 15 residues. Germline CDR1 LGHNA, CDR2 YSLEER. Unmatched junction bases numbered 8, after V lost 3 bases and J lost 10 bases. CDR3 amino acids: CASSQLVSGRAEQFF. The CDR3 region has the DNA TGCGCCAGCAGCCAGCTCGTTAGCGGGAGGGCCGAGCAGTTCTTC.

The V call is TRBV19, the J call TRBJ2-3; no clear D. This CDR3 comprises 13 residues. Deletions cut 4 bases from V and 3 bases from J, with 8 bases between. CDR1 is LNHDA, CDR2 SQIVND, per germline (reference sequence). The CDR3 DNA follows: TGTGCCAGTAGTACCCTCCTGACAGATACGCAGTATTTT. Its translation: CASSTLLTDTQYF.

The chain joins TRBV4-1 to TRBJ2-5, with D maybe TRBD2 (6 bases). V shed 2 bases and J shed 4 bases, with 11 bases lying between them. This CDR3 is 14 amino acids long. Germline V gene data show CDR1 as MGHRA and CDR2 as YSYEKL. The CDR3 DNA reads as TGCGCCAGCAGCCAATTACTAGCTAGAGAGACCCAGTACTTC. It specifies CASSQLLARETQYF.

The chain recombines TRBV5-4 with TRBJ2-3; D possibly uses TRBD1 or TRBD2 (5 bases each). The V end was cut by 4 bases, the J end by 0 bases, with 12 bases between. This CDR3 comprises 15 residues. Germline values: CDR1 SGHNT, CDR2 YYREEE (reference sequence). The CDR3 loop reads CASSLRDGSTDTQYF. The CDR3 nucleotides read TGTGCCAGCAGCCTCCGGGACGGTAGCACAGATACGCAGTATTTT.

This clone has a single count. As DNA, the CDR3 is TGTGCCAGCAGTCAAATAGCGGGGCGGGTCAATTTCTTC. Its protein product is CASSQIAGRVNFF. V and J are TRBV12-3 or TRBV12-4 and TRBJ2-1, with 8 bases identical to TRBD2. V lost 5 bases, J lost 16 bases, and 13 bases stayed unmatched. The CDR3 extends over 13 amino acids.

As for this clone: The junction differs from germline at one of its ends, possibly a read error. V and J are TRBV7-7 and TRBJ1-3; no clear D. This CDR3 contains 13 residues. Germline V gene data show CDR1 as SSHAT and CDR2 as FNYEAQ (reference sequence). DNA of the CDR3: TGTGCTAGCAGCCCGGACTCTGGAAACACCATATATTTT. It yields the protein CASSPDSGNTIYF.

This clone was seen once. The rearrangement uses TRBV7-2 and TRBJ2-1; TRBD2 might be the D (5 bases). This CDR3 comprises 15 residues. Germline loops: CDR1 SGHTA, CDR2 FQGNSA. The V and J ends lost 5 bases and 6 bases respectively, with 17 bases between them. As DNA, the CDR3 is TGTGCCAGCAGCCCTAGCTCGGGTTCTGGCAATGAGCAGTTCTTC. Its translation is CASSPSSGSGNEQFF.

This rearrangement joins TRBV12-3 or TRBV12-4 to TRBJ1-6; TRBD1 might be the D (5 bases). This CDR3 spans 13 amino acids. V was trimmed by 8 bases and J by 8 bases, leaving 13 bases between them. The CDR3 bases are TGTGCCAGCCTCGGGGCGAGTCATTCACCCCTCCACTTT. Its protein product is CASLGASHSPLHF.

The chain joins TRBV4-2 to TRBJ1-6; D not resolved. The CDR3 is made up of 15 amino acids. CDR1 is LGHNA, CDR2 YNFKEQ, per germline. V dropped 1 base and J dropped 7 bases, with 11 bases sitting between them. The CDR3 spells CASSQADVENSPLHF. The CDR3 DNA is TGTGCCAGCAGCCAAGCCGACGTGGAGAATTCACCCCTCCACTTT.

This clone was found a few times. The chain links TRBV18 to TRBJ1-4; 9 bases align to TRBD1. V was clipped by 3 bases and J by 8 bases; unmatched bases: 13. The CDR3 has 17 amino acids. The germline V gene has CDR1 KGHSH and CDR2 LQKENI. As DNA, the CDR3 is TGTGCCAGCTCACCCGGACAGGGGAGGCACCGGCCCGAAAAACTGTTTTTT. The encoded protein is CASSPGQGRHRPEKLFF. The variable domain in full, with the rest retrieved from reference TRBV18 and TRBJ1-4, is NAGVMQNPRHLVRRRGQEARLRCSPMKGHSHVYWYRQLPEEGLKFMVYLQKENIIDESGMPKERFSAEFPKEGPSILRIQQVVRGDSAAYFCASSPGQGRHRPEKLFFGSGTQLSVL.

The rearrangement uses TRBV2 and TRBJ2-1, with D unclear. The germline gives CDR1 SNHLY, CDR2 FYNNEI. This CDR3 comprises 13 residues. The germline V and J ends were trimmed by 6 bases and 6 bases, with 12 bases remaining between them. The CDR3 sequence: CASRISSGNEQFF. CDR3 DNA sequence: TGTGCCAGCAGAATCTCGAGTGGCAATGAGCAGTTCTTC.

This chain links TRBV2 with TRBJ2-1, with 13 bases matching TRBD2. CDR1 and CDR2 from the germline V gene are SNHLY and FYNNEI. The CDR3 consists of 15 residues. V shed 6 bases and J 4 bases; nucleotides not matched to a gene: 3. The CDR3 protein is CASRGTSGTYNEQFF. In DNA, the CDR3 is TGTGCCAGCAGGGGGACTAGCGGGACGTACAATGAGCAGTTCTTC.

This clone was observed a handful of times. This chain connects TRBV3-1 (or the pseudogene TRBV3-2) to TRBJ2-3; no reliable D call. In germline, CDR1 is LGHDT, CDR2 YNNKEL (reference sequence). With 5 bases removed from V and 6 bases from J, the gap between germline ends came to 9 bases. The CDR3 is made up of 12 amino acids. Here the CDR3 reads CASSSYPDTQYF. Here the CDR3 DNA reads TGTGCCAGCAGCTCCTACCCCGATACGCAGTATTTT.

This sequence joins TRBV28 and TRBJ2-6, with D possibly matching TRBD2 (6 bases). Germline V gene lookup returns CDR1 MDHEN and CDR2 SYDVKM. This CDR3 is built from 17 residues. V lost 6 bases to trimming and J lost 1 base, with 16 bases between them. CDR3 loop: CASRPVPGESGANVLTF. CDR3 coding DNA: TGTGCCAGCAGACCGGTTCCGGGGGAATCTGGGGCCAACGTCCTGACTTTC.

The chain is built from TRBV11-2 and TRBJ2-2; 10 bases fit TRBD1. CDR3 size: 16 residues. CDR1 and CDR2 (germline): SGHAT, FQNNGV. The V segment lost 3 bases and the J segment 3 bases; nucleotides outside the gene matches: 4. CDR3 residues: CASSFPDRGDTGELFF. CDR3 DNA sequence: TGTGCCAGCAGCTTCCCGGACAGGGGGGACACCGGGGAGCTGTTTTTT.

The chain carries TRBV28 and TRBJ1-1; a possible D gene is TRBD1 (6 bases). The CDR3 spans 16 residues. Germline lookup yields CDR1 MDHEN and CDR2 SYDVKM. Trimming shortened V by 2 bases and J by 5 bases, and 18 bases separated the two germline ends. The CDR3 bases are TGTGCCAGCAGTTTAAATTGGGGAGGGGGAAGAACTGAAGCTTTCTTT. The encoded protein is CASSLNWGGGRTEAFF.

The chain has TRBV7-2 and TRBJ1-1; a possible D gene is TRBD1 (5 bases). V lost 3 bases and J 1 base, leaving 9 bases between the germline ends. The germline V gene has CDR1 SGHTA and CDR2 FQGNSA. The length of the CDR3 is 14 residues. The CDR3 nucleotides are TGTGCCAGCAGCTTTGTTGGGGGGAACACTGAAGCTTTCTTT. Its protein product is CASSFVGGNTEAFF.